The 17 T cell receptor beta chains in this list originate from one sample, sequenced in a study of T cell changes during pregnancy in multiple sclerosis. TCRdb's table, derived via immunoSEQ multiplex PCR, lists solely in-frame clones and lacks some. The sample consists of around 68,000 clones, around nine tenths of them appearing once. The sample was CD4+ T cells from peripheral blood mononuclear cells, taken before pregnancy. These TCRs come from a female donor with multiple sclerosis, enrolled in a pregnancy study.

The chain uses TRBV7-8 and TRBJ2-5; TRBD1 matches at 7 bases. Germline V gene lookup returns CDR1 SGHVS and CDR2 FQNEAQ. V was pared by 5 bases and J by 3 bases, with 6 bases of the junction left unmatched. There are 14 residues in the CDR3. CDR3 nucleotides: TGTGCCAGCAGCCTTGGGACAGCTAAAGAGACCCAGTACTTC. Amino acid sequence: CASSLGTAKETQYF.

The rearrangement joins TRBV2 to TRBJ2-1; D remains unclear. The V and J ends lost 8 bases and 1 base respectively, with 9 bases between them. The length of the CDR3 is 13 residues. Germline values: CDR1 SNHLY, CDR2 FYNNEI. CDR3 residues: CASFERSYNEQFF. As DNA, the CDR3 is TGTGCCAGCTTTGAGCGTTCCTACAATGAGCAGTTCTTC. Full variable domain (rest looked up from reference TRBV2 and TRBJ2-1): EPEVTQTPSHQVTQMGQEVILRCVPISNHLYFYWYRQILGQKVEFLVSFYNNEISEKSEIFDDQFSVERPDGSNFTLKIRSTKLEDSAMYFCASFERSYNEQFFGPGTRLTVL.

In this sample, this clone turned up once. The CDR3 loop is CASSSLRGTYEQYF. In DNA form, the CDR3 reads TGTGCCAGCAGTTCCCTTAGGGGCACCTACGAGCAGTACTTC. The chain employs TRBV6-5 and TRBJ2-7; D perhaps matches TRBD1 (5 bases). The CDR3 loop spans 14 amino acids. The V end lost 4 bases, the J end lost 2 bases, and 12 bases lay between the germline ends. Per germline, CDR1 MNHEY and CDR2 SVGAGI.

The rearrangement joins TRBV28 to TRBJ1-5, with a tentative D call TRBD1 (6 bases). CDR1 and CDR2 (germline): MDHEN, SYDVKM. This CDR3 is 15 amino acids long. V was cut by 2 bases and J by 2 bases, with 10 bases left in between. Here the CDR3 reads CASSLEGVRNQPQHF. The DNA for the CDR3 is TGTGCCAGCAGTTTAGAGGGGGTTCGCAATCAGCCCCAGCATTTT.

The rearrangement joins TRBV10-3 to TRBJ2-2; weak D call: TRBD2 (5 bases). Trimming pared 4 bases from V and 1 base from J, leaving 16 bases between. The CDR3 is 17 amino acids. Germline V gene lookup returns CDR1 ENHRY and CDR2 SYGVKD. CDR3 protein: CAISVTGPRENTGELFF. CDR3 coding DNA: TGTGCCATCAGTGTAACCGGGCCGAGGGAGAACACCGGGGAGCTGTTTTTT.

The chain is built from TRBV7-9 and TRBJ2-3, with 7 bases identical to TRBD2. Germline loops: CDR1 SEHNR, CDR2 FQNEAQ (reference sequence). With 6 bases clipped from V and 0 bases from J, the junction kept 18 bases outside the gene matches. The CDR3 has 19 amino acids. DNA for the CDR3: TGTGCCAGCAGTCATAAGGGAGGGTCTACCGCCGGTAGCACAGATACGCAGTATTTT. Translating gives CASSHKGGSTAGSTDTQYF.

This chain links TRBV5-1 with TRBJ2-1; D possibly corresponds to TRBD1 (5 bases). This CDR3 spans 12 amino acids. Germline assignment: CDR1 SGHRS and CDR2 YFSETQ. V was pared by 0 bases and J by 10 bases, with 8 bases between. Here the CDR3 DNA reads TGCGCCAGCAGCTTGGCCAGGGCGGAGCAGTTCTTC. This encodes CASSLARAEQFF.

V usage is TRBV19 and J usage is TRBJ2-1, with 8 bases lining up with TRBD2. CDR3 length: 15 amino acids. Germline V CDR1 and CDR2: LNHDA, SQIVND (reference sequence). V lost 1 base, J lost 9 bases, and 8 bases stayed unmatched. The CDR3, as DNA: TGTGCCAGTAGTATAGCGGGGGGGTTAGGTGTTGAGCAGTTCTTC. This encodes CASSIAGGLGVEQFF.

The chain links TRBV27 to TRBJ1-2, with 7 bases aligning to TRBD1. Unmatched junction bases numbered 13, after V lost 6 bases and J lost 0 bases. The CDR3 is made up of 17 amino acids. Germline V gives CDR1 MNHEY, CDR2 SMNVEV (reference sequence). The CDR3 region is CASSRRQGDLSNYGYTF. The CDR3 nucleotides read TGTGCCAGCAGCAGGCGGCAGGGGGACCTCTCTAACTATGGCTACACCTTC.

The chain has TRBV5-1 and TRBJ2-7; 8 positions match TRBD1. After removal of 4 bases from V and 3 bases from J, the junction contained 15 bases not matched to a gene. Germline-derived CDR1 and CDR2 are SGHRS and YFSETQ. The CDR3 runs 17 residues. The CDR3 loop reads CASSPGQGGSVRYEQYF. CDR3 sequence (DNA): TGCGCCAGCAGCCCCGGACAGGGAGGATCAGTACGCTACGAGCAGTACTTC. The full variable domain, its missing parts supplied by reference TRBV5-1 and TRBJ2-7, is KAGVTQTPRYLIKTRGQQVTLSCSPISGHRSVSWYQQTPGQGLQFLFEYFSETQRNKGNFPGRFSGRQFSNSRSEMNVSTLELGDSALYLCASSPGQGGSVRYEQYFGPGTRLTVT.

The rearrangement links TRBV7-2 to TRBJ2-3; D may be TRBD2 (5 bases). The CDR3 is made up of 13 amino acids. V was shortened by 7 bases and J by 2 bases, with 10 bases between the two germline ends. The germline gives CDR1 SGHTA, CDR2 FQGNSA. For the CDR3, the DNA is TGTGCCAGCAAAACTAGGTACACAGATACGCAGTATTTT. This encodes CASKTRYTDTQYF. The full variable domain, in which reference TRBV7-2 and TRBJ2-3 provide the parts outside the CDR3, is GAGVSQSPSNKVTEKGKDVELRCDPISGHTALYWYRQSLGQGLEFLIYFQGNSAPDKSGLPSDRFSAERTGGSVSTLTIQRTQQEDSAVYLCASKTRYTDTQYFGPGTRLTVL.

The gene calls are TRBV4-3 and TRBJ2-3, with a tentative D call TRBD2 (6 bases). V lost 4 bases to trimming and J lost 2 bases, with 13 bases between them. This CDR3 contains 15 residues. CDR1 and CDR2 from the germline V gene are LGHNA and YSLEER. The CDR3 protein is CASSLSGPNTDTQYF. The CDR3 nucleotides read TGCGCCAGCAGCCTAAGCGGGCCAAACACAGATACGCAGTATTTT.

This chain links TRBV2 with TRBJ2-1; 11 bases are shared with TRBD2. The CDR3 is 14 residues long. V trimming: 8 bases; J trimming: 7 bases; junction bases outside the gene matches: 7. Germline loops: CDR1 SNHLY, CDR2 FYNNEI. The CDR3 DNA follows: TGTGCCAGCGGAGGACTAGCGGGTATAAATGAGCAGTTCTTC. Translation gives CASGGLAGINEQFF.

The gene calls are TRBV10-3 and TRBJ2-2; 7 nucleotides line up with TRBD1. The CDR3 contains 16 residues. Germline V gene lookup returns CDR1 ENHRY and CDR2 SYGVKD. The V gene end was trimmed by 6 bases and the J gene end by 3 bases; junction bases not matched to a gene: 10. The CDR3 region is CAIRGTVSADTGELFF. The CDR3 nucleotides are TGTGCCATCAGGGGGACAGTCAGCGCCGACACCGGGGAGCTGTTTTTT.

The rearrangement joins TRBV9 to TRBJ1-1; D remains ambiguous. Germline V gene data show CDR1 as SGDLS and CDR2 as YYNGEE. CDR3 length: 14 residues. Trimming took 0 bases from V and 0 from J, leaving 6 bases between them. The CDR3, as DNA: TGTGCCAGCAGCGTAGGGAGAATGAACACTGAAGCTTTCTTT. This gives the protein CASSVGRMNTEAFF.

The chain employs TRBV5-3 and TRBJ1-4; D is possibly TRBD1 (5 bases). TRBV5-3 is annotated as an ORF whose role is uncertain. V was pared by 0 bases and J by 5 bases, with 17 bases between. The CDR3 runs 17 residues. CDR3 amino acids: CARSLGVGGDENEKLFF. CDR3 bases: TGTGCCAGAAGCTTGGGAGTCGGGGGGGACGAAAATGAAAAACTGTTTTTT.

The CDR3 sequence: CAIEGTDTQYF. The CDR3, as DNA: TGTGCCATAGAAGGCACAGATACGCAGTATTTT. The genes are TRBV6-6 and TRBJ2-3; no clear D gene. Trimming shortened V by 10 bases and J by 1 base, and 6 bases separated the two germline ends. The CDR3 has 11 amino acids. Germline loops: CDR1 MNHNY, CDR2 SVGAGI (reference sequence).